This TCR beta chain was recorded in a study of graft-versus-host responses after intestinal transplantation. Overall study context: Each patient got anti-thymocyte globulin induction, then tacrolimus and steroids for around three years. Findings and caveats of the study: Some patients had graft-donor T cell macrochimerism. In their allografts, the ratios of graft-versus-host to host-versus-graft T cell clones were high. Peak GvH clone levels in circulation were associated with early post-transplant HvG declines. Recipient marrow held GvH clones, some first seen in ileum or blood.

The assay was immunoSEQ multiplex PCR, and TCRdb's table has in-frame clones only and misses some. The repertoire includes some 15,000 clones, around 83% of them detected once, and around 3.8% sits in the top ten. To release intraepithelial and lamina propria lymphocytes, the graft tissue was processed. This clone was seen only a few times. The antigen is unknown. The sample in question was ileum tissue, obtained around 580 days after intestinal transplantation. The sequence came from a human patient who received an intestinal transplant, so some T cells may come from the graft donor.

CDR3 sequence reads: CASRGQGVTQPQHF. The CDR3 DNA reads TGTGCCAGCAGAGGACAGGGGGTGACTCAGCCCCAGCATTTT. The chain uses TRBV6-5 and TRBJ1-5; 10 bases map to TRBD1. Germline trimming cut 6 bases from V and 6 bases from J; bases unmatched to any gene: 5. Germline CDR1 reads MNHEY; CDR2 reads SVGAGI. The CDR3 loop spans 14 amino acids.